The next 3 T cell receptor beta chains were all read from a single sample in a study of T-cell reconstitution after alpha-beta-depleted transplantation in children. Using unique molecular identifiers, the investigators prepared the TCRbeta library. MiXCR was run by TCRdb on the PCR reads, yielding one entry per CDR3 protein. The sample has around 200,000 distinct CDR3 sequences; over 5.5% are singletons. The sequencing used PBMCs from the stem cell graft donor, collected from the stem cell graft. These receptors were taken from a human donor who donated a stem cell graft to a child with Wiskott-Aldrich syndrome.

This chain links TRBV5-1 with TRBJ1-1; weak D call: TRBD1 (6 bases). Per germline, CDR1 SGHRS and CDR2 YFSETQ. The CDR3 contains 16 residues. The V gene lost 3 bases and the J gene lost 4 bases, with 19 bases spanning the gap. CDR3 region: CASSSNRAIRPTEAFF. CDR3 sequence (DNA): TGCGCCAGCAGCTCTAACAGGGCCATCCGACCCACTGAAGCTTTCTTT.

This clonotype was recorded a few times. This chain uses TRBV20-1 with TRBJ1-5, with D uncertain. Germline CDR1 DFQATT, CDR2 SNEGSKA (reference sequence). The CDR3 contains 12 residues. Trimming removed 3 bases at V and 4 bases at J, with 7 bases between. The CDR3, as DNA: TGCAGTGCTAGCACCCCGAATCAGCCCCAGCATTTT. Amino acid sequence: CSASTPNQPQHF.

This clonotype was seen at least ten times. CDR3 in amino acids: CASSRGSYNEQFF. The DNA for the CDR3 is TGTGCCAGCTCGCGAGGTTCCTACAATGAGCAGTTCTTC. V is TRBV12-3 or TRBV12-4 and J is TRBJ2-1; D is ambiguous. The CDR3 length is 13 residues. V lost 8 bases to trimming and J lost 1 base, with 9 bases between them.